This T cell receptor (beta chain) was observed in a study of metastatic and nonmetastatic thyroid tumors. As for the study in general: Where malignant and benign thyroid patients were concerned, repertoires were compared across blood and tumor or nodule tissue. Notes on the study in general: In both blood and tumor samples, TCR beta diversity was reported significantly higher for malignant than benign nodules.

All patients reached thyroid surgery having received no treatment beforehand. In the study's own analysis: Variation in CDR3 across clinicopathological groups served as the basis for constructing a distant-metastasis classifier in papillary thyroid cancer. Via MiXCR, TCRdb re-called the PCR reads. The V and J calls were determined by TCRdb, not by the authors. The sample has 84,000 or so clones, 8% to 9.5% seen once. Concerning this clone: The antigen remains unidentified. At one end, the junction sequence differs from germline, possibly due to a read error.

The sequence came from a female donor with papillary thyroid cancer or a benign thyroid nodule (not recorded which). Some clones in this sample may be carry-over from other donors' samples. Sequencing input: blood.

The CDR3 reads CASSQTGHSGANVLNF. The CDR3 DNA is TGTGCCAGTAGCCAGACGGGCCACTCTGGGGCCAACGTCCTGAATTTC. The chain is built from TRBV19 and TRBJ2-6, with D maybe TRBD1 (5 bases). Germline V gives CDR1 LNHDA, CDR2 SQIVND (reference sequence). The CDR3 is 16 residues long.